The present T cell receptor (beta chain) was sequenced within a study of beta chain features in type 1 diabetes. Background on the study: Researchers looked at over 100,000,000 sorted cells across all samples. Whole-study results and caveats: Type 1 diabetes patients had moderately but significantly shorter TCRB CDR3s in all four CD4+ subsets. VDJ junctions in type 1 diabetes patients carried more deletions and fewer insertions.

What was sequenced were expressed TCRB transcripts, since all of the isolated RNA had been reverse transcribed. Clones were sequenced by immunoSEQ multiplex PCR, and TCRdb holds only the in-frame ones, with some missing. The data show hundreds of thousands of clones, 11% to 15% seen once. Germline V gene sequence: CDR1 SGHDT, CDR2 YYEEEE. Trimming shortened V by 6 bases and J by 3 bases, and 13 bases separated the two germline ends. CDR3 length equals 13 residues. This clone was counted only a few times. The antigen remains unidentified. By way of CD45RO/CCR7/CD25/CD127/CD95/CD27, the CD4+ regulatory, stem cell-like memory, central memory and naive cells were sorted. Sorting gave populations that all exceeded 98% purity.

The TCR originated in a man younger than 35 with type 1 diabetes. The sample was naive CD4+ T cells from blood. The V call is TRBV5-6, the J call TRBJ2-7; D is unclear. The CDR3 bases are TGTGCCAGCACGAGAATCGGAGACTACGAGCAGTACTTC. Translated, it gives CASTRIGDYEQYF.